This TCR beta chain was retrieved from a study of Graves' ophthalmopathy and Graves' hyperthyroidism. Background on the study: Hyperthyroidism was classified as stable if no ophthalmopathy occurred within 18 months of follow-up.

Overall study results and limits: Detection in blood was also observed for most expanded thyroid clonotypes above 0.001 frequency. As the model predicted ophthalmopathy progression, it achieved a sensitivity of nearly 71% and a specificity of about 72%.

Beta-chain TCR CDR3 regions were amplified from RNA transcripts. Following a first-round RT-PCR that used HTBI primers, a second-round multiplex PCR was carried out. MiXCR, applied by TCRdb to the multiplex PCR reads, yields one record per CDR3 protein. The sample shows 560,000 or so distinct CDR3 sequences, approximately 35% of them seen only once. Worth noting for this clonotype: Its target is unknown. A clone one base away is much larger, so this may be a read error. The conserved phenylalanine or tryptophan normally closing the CDR3 is absent here, so this likely arose from a read error.

The length of the CDR3 is 14 residues. V lost 4 bases and J lost 8, with 17 bases in between. CDR1 is SEHNR and CDR2 is FQNEAQ in the germline V gene (reference sequence). The genes are TRBV7-9 and TRBJ1-1, with D possibly matching TRBD1 (6 bases). The source material was peripheral blood or thyroid tissue (not recorded which). This TCR derives from an adult man with Graves' hyperthyroidism. CDR3 protein: CASSWGAGTHEAFS. The CDR3 bases are TGTGCCAGCAGCTGGGGGGCGGGGACTCACGAAGCTTTCTCT.